Reported below is one T cell receptor (beta chain). Its antigen remains unidentified. Base qualities are not recorded, but no much larger clone differs from it by a single base. Donors were healthy HIV-negative adults with no recently reported acute infections or vaccinations. Only Caucasian adults living in Nashville, Tennessee, USA were represented among the donors. CD4+ T cells were enriched by magnetic negative selection, after which naive cells were positively selected on CD45RA and the negative fraction was taken as the memory subset. Blood was collected by leukapheresis, and PBMCs were isolated by Ficoll-Histopaque density gradient centrifugation and then cryopreserved in liquid nitrogen vapor phase. Purity and quantity of every magnetically sorted T cell population were checked by analytical flow cytometry. Each sorted fraction had its genomic DNA isolated and then quantified by UV absorbance on a Nanodrop 2000c.

The CDR3 covers 15 residues, taking in both the cysteine and the phenylalanine. Only the CDR3 DNA stays, 45 bases, in frame from base 1. For CDR1 and CDR2, the germline V gene (reference sequence) lists MNHEY and SMNVEV. Trimmed from V: 5 bases; trimmed from J: 3 bases; junction bases lacking a gene match: 6. The record originates from a study of shared clonotypes between healthy human individuals (dated by TCRdb to 2019 to 2021). For the study in its entirety: The cohort comprised two women and a few men aged 18 to 49 years. To increase sequencing depth and limit assay-specific biases, TCR repertoire library preparation and sequencing were carried out by different laboratories using diverse techniques. For each donor, three plates each were used for CD4 naive and CD4 memory, two plates were used for CD8 naive, and one plate was used for CD8 memory. Per donor, leukapheresis produced somewhere between about 0.85 and 10 billion PBMCs. To estimate repertoire size and how much clonotypes are shared between individuals, the study performed deep sequencing of blood TCR repertoires from a few healthy adults. Results and caveats for the whole study, not just this receptor: Sampling was restricted to blood, and TCR repertoires in tissue are likely to differ from TCR repertoires in blood. Sharing across several donors was observed for about 4.8% of naive CD4, over 3% of naive CD8, roughly 2.3% of memory CD4, and roughly 0.43% of memory CD8 clonotypes. Naive subsets generally had larger estimated clonotype richness than memory subsets did. Pairwise subsampling led to the expectation that sequencing depth would affect the degree of clonotype sharing among donors. The small number of donors limited the genetic and exposure-history diversity represented. Rarefaction of sorted-subset datasets indicated incomplete sequencing despite the large sequencing depth. Clonotypes shared by all four sorted-subset donors showed higher generation probabilities than non-shared clonotypes.

Using the deep immunoSEQ assay, TCR CDR3 regions were amplified from genomic DNA by multiplex PCR. Extracted genomic DNA from each cell subset was spread evenly across all wells of several immunoSEQ 96-well plates, with each plate serving as a replicate. For sorted subsets, about 0.2 ug genomic DNA, equal to 30,000 or so T cell genomes, was loaded into each replicate PCR. The purified libraries were quantified using a Qubit 3.0 fluorometer, sized with a Bioanalyzer 2100, and then quantified again using the KAPA Library Quantification kit. Every immunoSEQ 96-well plate was sequenced on a separate single-read 150-cycle Illumina NextSeq 550 flow cell. Turning to the authors' computational methods: Because the immunoSEQ output held only junctional sequences and lacked quality scores, the filtering could not match the filtering applied to full-length reads. Sequences were annotated with PyIR, a Python wrapper for IgBLAST v1.9, and V/J genes and CDR3 were assigned using IMGT germline references. Reads with weak V/J assignments (E-value above 1e-6), missing CDR3, stop codons, out-of-frame junctions, or ambiguous translated residues were removed. A V3J clonotype was defined by an identical inferred V gene, J gene, and CDR3 amino acid sequence. The percentage overlap between two repertoires was calculated by dividing the number of shared unique clonotypes by the size of the smaller repertoire. RTK rarefaction, the Chao1 estimator, and Recon v2.1 estimates of unobserved clonotypes were used to assess repertoire richness. Generation probabilities were computed with OLGA for all TCRbeta clonotypes obtained by the gDNA method from several donors. This immuneACCESS table, as held by TCRdb, lists in-frame sequences with V and J called but not all clones. Of the missing ones, under half trace to an unresolved V gene in checked studies; the others have no known cause. V and J calls and clone size are given by that table; D and trimming were obtained from the DNA. Here the sample has 650,000 to 750,000 clones; around 72% occur a single time. About 1.7% of the sample comes from the top ten.

The V and J genes are TRBV27 and TRBJ2-5, with TRBD2 identical over 10 junction bases. The sample was memory CD4+ T cells sorted from blood. The sample's cell subset or site label is to be understood as: CD45RA-negative fraction. The clonotype was recovered from a woman in her 30s in good health. The CDR3 region reads CASSGNGLAEETQYF. The nucleotide sequence reads TGTGCCAGCAGTGGAAACGGACTAGCGGAAGAGACCCAGTACTTC.